The source of this T cell receptor beta chain is a study of blood T cell repertoires in COVID-19. Looking at the study overall: Acute-phase and convalescent COVID-19 samples originated in the United States, Italy and Spain.

This CDR3 is built from 13 residues. Germline CDR1 MDHEN, CDR2 SYDVKM. Unmatched junction bases numbered 3, after V lost 8 bases and J lost 2 bases. Original handling: Amplification with reference gene primers provided the estimates of nucleated cell counts. Libraries were prepared by immunoSEQ multiplex PCR; TCRdb keeps only in-frame clonotypes and omits some of them. For V, J and clone size, that table is used; D and trimming come from the DNA. Here the sample spans around 220,000 clones, around 87% being singletons. This chain uses TRBV28 with TRBJ1-2, with 9 bases identical to TRBD1. Material: peripheral blood. The sequence came from a woman between 50 and 59 years old with COVID-19, enrolled during active disease. The CDR3 spells CASWDRANYGYTF. CDR3 coding DNA: TGTGCCAGCTGGGACAGGGCAAACTATGGCTACACCTTC.